The 31 T cell receptor beta chains in this list originate from one sample, sequenced in a study of spatial heterogeneity in lung cancer. A single record per CDR3 protein comes from TCRdb applying MiXCR to the 5' RACE reads. This table has around 910 distinct CDR3 sequences, around 40% appearing once. Time point described: sample taken at primary tumor resection. Sequenced here: normal lung tissue next to the tumor, sampled at surgery. The origin of the receptors is a male donor with early-stage non-small cell lung cancer.

By its share, this clonotype is medium-sized (0.01 to 0.1%). With the library built for alpha chains, this beta chain is off target and its frequency is not meaningful. The chain links TRBV4-1 to TRBJ1-1; D perhaps matches TRBD1 (5 bases). The CDR3 is 14 residues long. Germline V gene lookup returns CDR1 MGHRA and CDR2 YSYEKL. V dropped 0 bases and J dropped 6 bases, with 11 bases sitting between them. The CDR3 loop is CASSQEGLVAEAFF. The CDR3 DNA is TGCGCCAGCAGCCAAGAGGGGCTGGTGGCTGAAGCTTTCTTT.

As for this clonotype: This beta chain appears as a stray read in a library generated for alpha chains; its size is not informative. The chain carries TRBV7-9 and TRBJ1-1, with no clear D. Looked up from germline, CDR1 is SEHNR and CDR2 is FQNEAQ (reference sequence). The V end lost 7 bases, the J end lost 3 bases, and 12 bases lay between the germline ends. There are 13 residues in the CDR3. The CDR3, as DNA: TGTGCCAGCATATTGGCGACGGACACTGAAGCTTTCTTT. Encoded protein: CASILATDTEAFF. Based on the CDR3 plus reference TRBV7-9 and TRBJ1-1, the full variable domain is DTGVSQNPRHKITKRGQNVTFRCDPISEHNRLYWYRQTLGQGPEFLTYFQNEAQLEKSRLLSDRFSAERPKGSFSTLEIQRTEQGDSAMYLCASILATDTEAFFGQGTRLTVV.

This clonotype is classed as large. This beta chain slipped into a library made for alpha chains as a stray read, so its size is not meaningful. The chain joins TRBV4-1 to TRBJ2-5, with D unclear. Germline values: CDR1 MGHRA, CDR2 YSYEKL. CDR3 length: 15 amino acids. Trimming pared 4 bases from V and 5 bases from J, leaving 17 bases between. Here the CDR3 DNA reads TGCGCCAGCAGCCCTCAAGATGAGAGGCGGGAGACCCAGTACTTC. It specifies CASSPQDERRETQYF.

A few counts support this clonotype. This beta chain appears as a stray read in a library generated for alpha chains; its size is not informative. This chain links TRBV2 with TRBJ2-4, with D perhaps TRBD1 or TRBD2 (6 bases each). The CDR3 contains 14 residues. Per germline, CDR1 SNHLY and CDR2 FYNNEI. Trimming removed 5 bases at V and 6 bases at J, with 14 bases between. The CDR3 DNA reads TGTGCCAGCAGTCATCGGACAGCGGGAAACATTCAGTACTTC. Amino acids: CASSHRTAGNIQYF.

This clonotype has only a few counts. Because the library targeted alpha chains, this beta chain is an off-target read whose size means little. The chain is built from TRBV6-5 and TRBJ1-5, with D possibly matching TRBD1 (6 bases). Germline V gives CDR1 MNHEY, CDR2 SVGAGI. The CDR3 sequence is 15 residues long. The V end lost 6 bases, the J end lost 7 bases, and 19 bases lay between the germline ends. The CDR3 protein is CASSSHRLQGQPQHF. CDR3 DNA sequence: TGTGCCAGCAGCTCCCACCGGCTCCAGGGGCAGCCCCAGCATTTT.

Remarks on this clonotype: As an off-target read in a library built for alpha chains, this beta chain has a frequency of little significance. The gene calls are TRBV14 and TRBJ2-7; D ambiguous. Trimming shortened V by 1 base and J by 7 bases, and 5 bases separated the two germline ends. Germline CDR1 is SGHDN and CDR2 is FVKESK. This CDR3 is 11 amino acids long. CDR3 nucleotide sequence: TGTGCCAGCAGCCAAGCCAGAGAGCAGTACTTC. Translation gives CASSQAREQYF.

Worth noting for this clonotype: Within a library made for alpha chains, this beta chain is off target, and its count is uninformative. CDR3 in DNA: TGTGCCATACGGGGGACAGTAATCTACGAGCAGTACTTC. It codes for CAIRGTVIYEQYF. The chain recombines TRBV10-3 with TRBJ2-7; perhaps TRBD1 as D (7 bases). Germline CDR1 reads ENHRY; CDR2 reads SYGVKD. CDR3 size: 13 residues. Trimming removed 9 bases at V and 3 bases at J, with 15 bases between.

A remark on this clonotype: The size of this beta chain means little, since it is a stray read in a library made for alpha chains. The J gene is TRBJ2-7, the V gene TRBV7-6, with TRBD2 as a possible D gene (6 bases). Trimming took off 3 bases at V and 7 bases at J, with 13 bases between the two ends. The CDR3 consists of 13 residues. Germline V gives CDR1 SGHVS, CDR2 FNYEAQ. DNA of the CDR3: TGTGCCAGCAGCTTGGACTACCACTTGGAGCAGTACTTC. Translated, it gives CASSLDYHLEQYF.

This clonotype has ten or more counts. This beta chain represents an off-target read in a library built for alpha chains; its size is of limited meaning. The chain has TRBV28 and TRBJ2-7; 8 bases fit TRBD1. The length of the CDR3 is 13 residues. Trimming took 4 bases from V and 3 from J; bases not matched to a gene: 2. Per the germline V gene, CDR1 is MDHEN and CDR2 is SYDVKM. The CDR3 sequence: CASSWDRRYEQYF. DNA for the CDR3: TGTGCCAGCAGTTGGGACAGGCGCTACGAGCAGTACTTC.

The sample holds a few counts of this clonotype. Being off target in a library aimed at alpha chains, this beta chain has a size of little meaning. J is TRBJ2-3 and V is TRBV21-1; the table assigns TRBD1, which was not confirmed against the DNA. TRBV21-1 is recorded as a pseudogene. This CDR3 is built from 14 residues. This CDR3 is CASKWTSLQDTQYF. The CDR3 bases are TGTGCCAGCAAATGGACATCGCTGCAAGATACGCAGTATTTT.

A remark on this clonotype: Because this beta chain is a stray read in a library intended to capture alpha chains, its abundance should not be given much weight. The rearrangement links TRBV7-6 to TRBJ2-3; no firm D call. The V end lost 2 bases, the J end lost 6 bases, and 9 bases lay between the germline ends. The germline CDR1 and CDR2 sequences are SGHVS and FNYEAQ. The CDR3 contains 13 residues. The CDR3 DNA reads TGTGCCAGCAGCTTAATAGCCCCCGATACGCAGTATTTT. Translating gives CASSLIAPDTQYF.

Comment on this clonotype: Because this beta chain is a stray read in a library intended to capture alpha chains, its abundance should not be given much weight. The chain joins TRBV19 to TRBJ2-2; 10 positions agree with TRBD1. This CDR3 is built from 15 residues. Germline V lookup: CDR1 LNHDA, CDR2 SQIVND (reference sequence). V lost 4 bases to trimming and J lost 6 bases; unmatched junction nucleotides: 5. CDR3 loop: CASSTGTGVSGELFF. The CDR3, as DNA: TGTGCCAGTAGTACCGGGACAGGGGTTTCCGGGGAGCTGTTTTTT. Variable domain in full (rest from reference TRBV19 and TRBJ2-2): DGGITQSPKYLFRKEGQNVTLSCEQNLNHDAMYWYRQDPGQGLRLIYYSQIVNDFQKGDIAEGYSVSREKKESFPLTVTSAQKNPTAFYLCASSTGTGVSGELFFGEGSRLTVL.

This clonotype is classed as large. With the library built for alpha chains, this beta chain is off target and its frequency is not meaningful. This rearrangement joins TRBV2 to TRBJ2-7; no firm D call. The CDR3 length is 11 residues. In germline, CDR1 is SNHLY, CDR2 FYNNEI. V was pared by 7 bases and J by 2 bases, with 6 bases between. The CDR3 nucleotides are TGTGCCAGCAACAGTGCCTACGAGCAGTACTTC. Encoded protein: CASNSAYEQYF.

For this clonotype: This beta chain is a stray sequence in a library constructed for alpha chains; its clone size is not meaningful. This CDR3 is CAISGQGGDTQYF. Here the CDR3 DNA reads TGTGCCATCAGTGGACAGGGAGGAGATACGCAGTATTTT. The gene calls are TRBV10-3 and TRBJ2-3; tentative D call: TRBD1 (7 bases). The CDR3 runs to 13 residues. Deletions cut 4 bases from V and 5 bases from J, with 10 bases between. Germline assignment: CDR1 ENHRY and CDR2 SYGVKD.

Comment on this clonotype: The library was built for alpha chains, so this beta chain is an off-target read and its size means little. The chain combines TRBV12-3 or TRBV12-4 with TRBJ1-2; no reliable D call. Trimming shortened V by 3 bases and J by 8 bases, and 13 bases separated the two germline ends. This CDR3 has 13 residues. For the CDR3, the DNA is TGTGCCAGCAGTTTGGCCCAGCCCCTAGGCTACACCTTC. Protein sequence: CASSLAQPLGYTF.

A note on this clonotype: This beta chain lies outside the target of a library built for alpha chains; its clone size means little. The CDR3 DNA is TGTGCCAGTAGTCCCCGGGGACAGAGCTACGAGCAGTACTTC. Encoded protein: CASSPRGQSYEQYF. The chain links TRBV19 to TRBJ2-7; 7 bases agree with TRBD1. V lost 5 bases and J lost 3; bases outside the gene matches: 7. This CDR3 contains 14 residues. The V gene's germline CDR1 is LNHDA and CDR2 SQIVND (reference sequence).

Concerning this clonotype: This beta chain turned up in a library designed for alpha chains; as an off-target read, its abundance says little. The gene calls are TRBV11-2 and TRBJ1-1; D uncertain. Per germline, CDR1 SGHAT and CDR2 FQNNGV. This CDR3 is 14 amino acids long. V was cut by 5 bases and J by 1 base, with 11 bases left in between. CDR3 protein: CASSPDGRNTEAFF. DNA for the CDR3: TGTGCCAGCAGCCCCGACGGAAGGAACACTGAAGCTTTCTTT.

For this clonotype: This beta chain represents an off-target read in a library built for alpha chains; its size is of limited meaning. The CDR3 DNA reads TGTGCCAGCAGTGCCCAAGCAGGGACAGCTTCTAACTATGGCTACACCTTC. Translated: CASSAQAGTASNYGYTF. V usage is TRBV6-1 and J usage is TRBJ1-2, with TRBD1 matching 7 bases. The V and J ends lost 4 bases and 0 bases, in that order; junction bases with no gene match: 11. There are 17 residues in the CDR3. Germline V gene data show CDR1 as MNHNS and CDR2 as SASEGT.

This clonotype is judged large (0.1 to 1%). This beta chain came through as a stray read in a library set up for alpha chains, and its size says little. This chain uses TRBV18 with TRBJ1-5; TRBD1 is a possible D gene (6 bases). The CDR3 spans 14 residues. Germline-derived CDR1 and CDR2 are KGHSH and LQKENI. Between the trimmed V and J ends, which lost 3 bases and 7 bases, there was a span of 13 bases. The CDR3 nucleotides are TGTGCCAGCTCACCGGGGGGGGGCGGGCAGCCCCAGCATTTT. This sequence encodes CASSPGGGGQPQHF.

Details on this clonotype: The library was designed around alpha chains, so this beta chain is a stray read whose abundance carries little weight. The genes are TRBV5-5 and TRBJ2-7; 8 positions agree with TRBD2. Germline V CDR1 and CDR2: SGHKS, YYEKEE (reference sequence). The V gene end was trimmed by 6 bases and the J gene end by 2 bases; junction bases not matched to a gene: 7. The length of the CDR3 is 14 residues. CDR3 sequence (DNA): TGTGCCAGCACCCTAGCGGGCGGAACCTACGAGCAGTACTTC. Translation gives CASTLAGGTYEQYF.

In the case of this clonotype: This beta chain came through as a stray read in a library set up for alpha chains, and its size says little. The chain combines TRBV7-9 with TRBJ2-1; tentative D call: TRBD2 (6 bases). Germline CDR1 is SEHNR and CDR2 is FQNEAQ (reference sequence). This CDR3 is 13 amino acids long. V lost 5 bases and J lost 6, with 11 bases in between. This CDR3 is CASSILATNEQFF. Here the CDR3 DNA reads TGTGCCAGCAGCATACTAGCAACCAATGAGCAGTTCTTC.

This clonotype is judged large. This beta chain is a stray read from a library made for alpha chains; its abundance is not meaningful. In DNA form, the CDR3 reads TGCGCCAGCAGCCAATCCGCGGGGAGAGATTCACCCCTCCACTTT. Translated: CASSQSAGRDSPLHF. The rearrangement links TRBV4-3 to TRBJ1-6, with unresolved D. The V gene's germline CDR1 is LGHNA and CDR2 YSLEER. Between the trimmed V and J ends, which lost 2 bases and 8 bases, there was a span of 13 bases. The CDR3 runs 15 residues.

This clonotype is termed large. Since the library was made to target alpha chains, this beta chain is a stray read and its abundance is not meaningful. The V and J genes are TRBV5-1 and TRBJ2-3; D is perhaps TRBD2 (6 bases). The germline CDR1 and CDR2 sequences are SGHRS and YFSETQ. The CDR3 is 14 residues long. V shed 3 bases and J shed 2 bases, with 10 bases lying between them. CDR3: CASSSSGDTDTQYF. CDR3 DNA sequence: TGCGCCAGCAGCTCTTCGGGGGACACAGATACGCAGTATTTT.

Concerning this clonotype itself: Being off target in a library aimed at alpha chains, this beta chain has a size of little meaning. The chain employs TRBV12-3 or TRBV12-4 and TRBJ2-7; a possible D gene is TRBD1 (6 bases). The V end was cut by 3 bases, the J end by 3 bases, with 9 bases between. The CDR3 consists of 13 residues. The CDR3 is CASSFDRSYEQYF. CDR3 DNA sequence: TGTGCCAGCAGTTTCGACAGGAGCTACGAGCAGTACTTC.

This clonotype counts as medium-sized. This may arise from a read error, as a much more abundant clone is one base away. This beta chain was picked up by a library intended for alpha chains and is off target, so its count carries little meaning. The DNA for the CDR3 is TGTGCCAGCAGTATACCCGGGGGGCCAAGGAGCAATGAGCAGTTCTTC. Its protein product is CASSIPGGPRSNEQFF. The V call is TRBV28, the J call TRBJ2-1; the D gene is possibly TRBD2 (7 bases). Germline V lookup: CDR1 MDHEN, CDR2 SYDVKM. There are 16 residues in the CDR3. V lost 5 bases and J lost 6, with 20 bases in between.

In its sample, this clonotype is medium-sized. Mismatch with germline at one junction end may stem from a read error. This beta chain lies outside the target of a library built for alpha chains; its clone size means little. V and J are TRBV3-1 and TRBJ1-2; tentatively, D is TRBD1 (5 bases). Per the germline V gene, CDR1 is LGHDT and CDR2 is YNNKEL (reference sequence). This CDR3 comprises 13 residues. Here the CDR3 reads CASSQGGTPFYAF. DNA for the CDR3: TGTGCCAGCAGCCAAGGCGGGACTCCATTCTACGCCTTC.

A word on this clonotype: A library prepared for alpha chains yielded this beta chain as an off-target read; its size is of little meaning. This chain uses TRBV6-1 with TRBJ2-5; 9 positions match TRBD1. CDR3 size: 13 residues. The J segment lost 5 bases and the V segment lost 6 bases, leaving 4 bases of the junction unmatched. Germline V gene data show CDR1 as MNHNS and CDR2 as SASEGT. CDR3 in DNA: TGTGCCAGCAGGGGGACAGGGATGGAGACCCAGTACTTC. This gives the protein CASRGTGMETQYF.

A note on this clonotype: This beta chain is an unintended read in a library built for alpha chains; its size means little. V usage is TRBV3-1 and J usage is TRBJ2-7; D remains ambiguous. The V end lost 4 bases, the J end lost 2 bases, and 9 bases lay between the germline ends. CDR3 length equals 13 residues. The germline V gene has CDR1 LGHDT and CDR2 YNNKEL (reference sequence). CDR3 DNA sequence: TGTGCCAGCAGCCGGACGGCTACCTACGAGCAGTACTTC. Residues: CASSRTATYEQYF.

Sample share makes this clonotype large (0.1 to 1%). This beta chain came through as a stray read in a library set up for alpha chains, and its size says little. The chain uses TRBV11-2 and TRBJ2-1; D is ambiguous. Germline loops: CDR1 SGHAT, CDR2 FQNNGV. This CDR3 has 15 residues. V was clipped by 0 bases and J by 2 bases, with 8 bases between them. The CDR3 DNA reads TGTGCCAGCAGCTTAGATCCATCTACCTACAATGAGCAGTTCTTC. It encodes CASSLDPSTYNEQFF.

This clonotype was seen only a few times. A library prepared for alpha chains yielded this beta chain as an off-target read; its size is of little meaning. V usage is TRBV27 and J usage is TRBJ1-4; D unclear. Germline V gene lookup returns CDR1 MNHEY and CDR2 SMNVEV (reference sequence). This CDR3 spans 13 amino acids. The germline V and J ends were trimmed by 5 bases and 8 bases, with 12 bases remaining between them. The CDR3 nucleotides read TGTGCCAGCAGTAGGAGCAGGACCGAAAAACTGTTTTTT. Translating gives CASSRSRTEKLFF. The complete variable domain, with remaining parts taken from reference TRBV27 and TRBJ1-4, reads EAQVTQNPRYLITVTGKKLTVTCSQNMNHEYMSWYRQDPGLGLRQIYYSMNVEVTDKGDVPEGYKVSRKEKRNFPLILESPSPNQTSLYFCASSRSRTEKLFFGSGTQLSVL.

Only a few counts were recorded for this clonotype. The library was built for alpha chains, so this beta chain is an off-target read and its size means little. The V gene is TRBV29-1, the J gene TRBJ1-2; no reliable D call. CDR3 length: 10 amino acids. V was clipped by 3 bases and J by 6 bases, with 5 bases between them. Germline V gene data show CDR1 as SQVTM and CDR2 as ANQGSEA. Here the CDR3 reads CSVDQNGYTF. The CDR3, as DNA: TGCAGCGTTGACCAGAATGGCTACACCTTC.